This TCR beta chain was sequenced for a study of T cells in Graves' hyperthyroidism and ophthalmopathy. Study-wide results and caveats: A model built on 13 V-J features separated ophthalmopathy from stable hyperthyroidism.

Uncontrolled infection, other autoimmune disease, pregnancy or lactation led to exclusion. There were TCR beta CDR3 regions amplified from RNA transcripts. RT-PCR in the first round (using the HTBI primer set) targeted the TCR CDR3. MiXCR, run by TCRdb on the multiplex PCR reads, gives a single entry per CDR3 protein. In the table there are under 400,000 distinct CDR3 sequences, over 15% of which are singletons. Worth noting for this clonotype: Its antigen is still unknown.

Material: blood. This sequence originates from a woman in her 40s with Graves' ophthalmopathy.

The CDR3 sequence: CAISDLRAGDTQYF. In nucleotides, the CDR3 is TGTGCCATCAGTGATCTACGTGCCGGAGATACGCAGTATTTT. The chain couples TRBV10-3 to TRBJ2-3, with D unclear. This CDR3 has 14 amino acids. V was cut by 3 bases and J by 5 bases, with 12 bases left in between. From germline, CDR1 is ENHRY and CDR2 SYGVKD.